The clone carrying this T cell receptor (beta chain) was found once. Its antigen is currently unknown. With V trimmed by 4 bases and J by 2 bases, 7 bases remained unmatched. Germline-derived CDR1 and CDR2 are WSHSY and SAAADI. The CDR3 totals 15 residues. Following extraction, RNA underwent reverse transcription to cDNA, which served as the sequencing template. Assay used: immunoSEQ multiplex PCR; TCRdb lists only in-frame clones, some missing. The table shows around 100,000 clones, with about nine tenths occurring only once. Described treatment: oral pan-JAK inhibitor, 5-10 mg twice daily. Using a FACSAria, the CD4+ and CD8+ T cells were sorted from the PBMCs. The sample originates from a study of CD8+ T cells in alopecia areata. Study results and limitations: In blood and scalp, many expanded lesional clones persisted during tofacitinib.

This sequence was found in a human donor with alopecia areata. The chain recombines TRBV10-2 with TRBJ1-1; TRBD1 agrees at 7 bases. Specimen: CD8+ T cells sorted from blood, collected around week 31, from a patient treated with tofacitinib. CDR3 protein: CASSGTTGTNTEAFF. The DNA for the CDR3 is TGCGCCAGCAGTGGAACGACAGGGACCAACACTGAAGCTTTCTTT.